The 24 T cell receptor beta chains presented below share a single source sample, sequenced in a study of blood T cells in healthy people across ages. A second PCR of roughly 7 to 11 cycles used a sample-barcoded 5' primer and a J-beta primer mix. MiXCR, applied by TCRdb to the 5' RACE reads, yields one record per CDR3 protein. The sample has just over 800,000 distinct CDR3 sequences, around 62% seen once. The source material was blood. The receptors stem from a man aged 25-45 years in good health.

The chain uses TRBV24-1 and TRBJ2-1, with TRBD1 matching 7 bases. Per the germline V gene, CDR1 is KGHDR and CDR2 is SFDVKD. The V gene end was trimmed by 4 bases and the J gene end by 6 bases; junction bases not matched to a gene: 8. The CDR3 is 15 residues long. Here the CDR3 reads CATSDQDRVRNEQFF. CDR3 in DNA: TGTGCCACCAGTGACCAAGACAGGGTTCGCAATGAGCAGTTCTTC.

The chain has TRBV12-3 or TRBV12-4 and TRBJ2-1; 7 nucleotides line up with TRBD2. The CDR3 loop spans 14 amino acids. The J segment lost 10 bases and the V segment lost 7 bases, leaving 13 bases of the junction unmatched. CDR3 sequence reads: CASTPGTRGGEQFF. CDR3 DNA sequence: TGTGCCAGCACCCCCGGAACCCGGGGAGGGGAGCAGTTCTTC.

This clonotype was seen more than once but under ten times. A much larger clone differs by one base, so this may be a read error. The rearrangement uses TRBV15 and TRBJ2-6; 7 positions agree with TRBD1. V dropped 6 bases and J dropped 1; count of bases not matched to a gene: 12. Germline assignment: CDR1 LNHNV and CDR2 YYDKDF (reference sequence). This CDR3 has 18 residues. The CDR3 DNA follows: TGTGCCACCAGACTTCGAGGGGGCCTCGGGTCTGGGGCCAACGTCCTGACTTTC. Amino acid sequence: CATRLRGGLGSGANVLTF.

This clonotype was seen only a few times. V is TRBV20-1 and J is TRBJ2-1, with D uncertain. The CDR3 has 12 residues. Per the germline V gene, CDR1 is DFQATT and CDR2 is SNEGSKA (reference sequence). The V end was cut by 3 bases, the J end by 6 bases, with 9 bases between. CDR3 sequence reads: CSARGFFNEQFF. CDR3 coding DNA: TGCAGTGCTAGGGGCTTTTTCAATGAGCAGTTCTTC.

The chain has TRBV15 and TRBJ2-5, with a tentative D call TRBD2 (6 bases). V was shortened by 3 bases and J by 2 bases, with 16 bases between the two germline ends. CDR1 is LNHNV and CDR2 is YYDKDF in the germline V gene (reference sequence). This CDR3 has 16 amino acids. The CDR3 coding sequence is TGTGCCACCAGCAGCCAACTTTGGGGGGAACAAGAGACCCAGTACTTC. Encoded protein: CATSSQLWGEQETQYF.

This clonotype was detected only a few times. This chain uses TRBV6-1 with TRBJ1-5; D call uncertain. The V end was cut by 4 bases, the J end by 6 bases, with 16 bases between. The CDR3 has 15 amino acids. Germline V lookup: CDR1 MNHNS, CDR2 SASEGT. This chain's CDR3 is CASSVSTPDSQPQHF. The DNA of the CDR3 is TGTGCCAGCAGTGTATCGACACCTGATTCTCAGCCCCAGCATTTT.

Written as DNA, the CDR3 is TGTGCCAGCAGGGTCGGGGGCTTCACAGATACGCAGTATTTT. Translated, it gives CASRVGGFTDTQYF. This chain joins TRBV25-1 and TRBJ2-3; D is possibly TRBD1 or TRBD2 (6 bases each). This CDR3 is built from 14 residues. The V and J ends lost 6 bases and 2 bases respectively, with 12 bases between them. Germline V gene sequence: CDR1 MGHDK, CDR2 SYGVNS.

The V gene is TRBV7-9, the J gene TRBJ2-3, with no clear D. V dropped 5 bases and J dropped 7 bases, with 10 bases sitting between them. The CDR3 covers 12 residues. The germline gives CDR1 SEHNR, CDR2 FQNEAQ (reference sequence). CDR3 sequence (DNA): TGTGCCAGCAGCCCGCCGAGGAATACGCAGTATTTT. It is translated as CASSPPRNTQYF.

The rearrangement links TRBV5-1 to TRBJ2-1, with 12 nucleotides matching TRBD2. The CDR3 sequence is 16 residues long. The junction had 5 bases not matched to a gene; V was cut back by 1 base and J by 6 bases. CDR1 and CDR2 from the germline V gene are SGHRS and YFSETQ. The CDR3 region is CASSLTGTSGFNEQFF. DNA for the CDR3: TGCGCCAGCAGCTTGACCGGGACTAGCGGGTTCAATGAGCAGTTCTTC. Full variable domain (rest looked up from reference TRBV5-1 and TRBJ2-1): KAGVTQTPRYLIKTRGQQVTLSCSPISGHRSVSWYQQTPGQGLQFLFEYFSETQRNKGNFPGRFSGRQFSNSRSEMNVSTLELGDSALYLCASSLTGTSGFNEQFFGPGTRLTVL.

In DNA form, the CDR3 reads TGTGCCAGCAGGTCCACCTGGACCGGGGAGCTGTTTTTT. Translated, it gives CASRSTWTGELFF. The chain links TRBV9 to TRBJ2-2; D call uncertain. CDR3 length equals 13 residues. The germline V and J ends were trimmed by 5 bases and 5 bases, with 10 bases remaining between them. Germline V CDR1 and CDR2: SGDLS, YYNGEE. The variable domain in full, completed from reference TRBV9 and TRBJ2-2, reads DSGVTQTPKHLITATGQRVTLRCSPRSGDLSVYWYQQSLDQGLQFLIQYYNGEERAKGNILERFSAQQFPDLHSELNLSSLELGDSALYFCASRSTWTGELFFGEGSRLTVL.

The sample holds a few counts of this clonotype. This rearrangement joins TRBV6-5 to TRBJ2-3; possibly TRBD1 or TRBD2 for D (6 bases each). CDR3 length equals 15 residues. CDR1 is MNHEY and CDR2 is SVGAGI in the germline V gene. V lost 1 base to trimming and J lost 1 base, with 9 bases between them. The CDR3 reads CASSYYGGRTDTQYF. The CDR3 DNA reads TGTGCCAGCAGTTACTATGGGGGGCGCACAGATACGCAGTATTTT.

This clonotype has only one observation. The chain uses TRBV20-1 and TRBJ2-7; 15 bases match TRBD2. The germline gives CDR1 DFQATT, CDR2 SNEGSKA (reference sequence). After removal of 6 bases from V and 10 bases from J, the junction contained 13 bases not matched to a gene. The CDR3 extends over 15 amino acids. The CDR3 sequence: CSAGKGGTSGGNQYF. In nucleotides, the CDR3 is TGCAGTGCAGGAAAGGGAGGGACTAGCGGGGGGAATCAGTACTTC.

The table lists this clonotype with many counts. This sequence joins TRBV4-2 and TRBJ2-1; 7 bases agree with TRBD2. CDR1 is LGHNA, CDR2 YNFKEQ, per germline. This CDR3 is built from 16 residues. V was clipped by 0 bases and J by 3 bases; unmatched bases: 5. In nucleotides, the CDR3 is TGTGCCAGCAGCCAAGAGTTGGGGGGGAACTACAATGAGCAGTTCTTC. Translated: CASSQELGGNYNEQFF.

V and J are TRBV28 and TRBJ2-1, with 9 nucleotides matching TRBD1. This CDR3 comprises 16 residues. Looked up from germline, CDR1 is MDHEN and CDR2 is SYDVKM. The V gene end was trimmed by 2 bases and the J gene end by 2 bases; junction bases not matched to a gene: 4. The DNA of the CDR3 is TGTGCCAGCAGTTTAACAGGGGGCCTAACCTACAATGAGCAGTTCTTC. It yields the protein CASSLTGGLTYNEQFF.

The chain employs TRBV6-1 and TRBJ2-6, with TRBD1 matching 8 bases. The trim removed 6 bases at V and 0 bases at J, leaving 10 bases unmatched. Germline assignment: CDR1 MNHNS and CDR2 SASEGT. The CDR3 extends over 18 amino acids. The CDR3, as DNA: TGTGCCAGCAGGACCCAGGGGGCCTTTCACTCTGGGGCCAACGTCCTGACTTTC. Protein product: CASRTQGAFHSGANVLTF.

This rearrangement joins TRBV2 to TRBJ1-4; D is unresolved. The CDR3 consists of 16 residues. Trimming took 1 base from V and 0 from J, leaving 9 bases between them. The germline V gene encodes CDR1 SNHLY and CDR2 FYNNEI. CDR3: CASSEVEAATNEKLFF. CDR3 nucleotides: TGTGCCAGCAGTGAAGTGGAGGCCGCAACTAATGAAAAACTGTTTTTT.

V is TRBV13 and J is TRBJ1-2; 9 bases are a match to TRBD1. Germline lookup yields CDR1 PRHDT and CDR2 FYEKMQ (reference sequence). The CDR3 extends over 17 amino acids. Trimming removed 2 bases from V and 7 bases from J; junction bases left unmatched: 14. This CDR3 reads CASSLNPQQGATGGYTF. The CDR3 nucleotides read TGTGCCAGCAGCTTAAACCCTCAACAGGGGGCAACGGGTGGCTACACCTTC.

CDR3 nucleotide sequence: TGCGCCAGCACCCTACAGGTCTACAGGGATACGCAGTATTTT. Translated, it gives CASTLQVYRDTQYF. The chain joins TRBV5-1 to TRBJ2-3; a possible D gene is TRBD1 (5 bases). The CDR3 extends over 14 amino acids. Germline CDR1 reads SGHRS; CDR2 reads YFSETQ. Trimming removed 6 bases from V and 6 bases from J, with 17 bases in between. The full variable domain, completed using reference TRBV5-1 and TRBJ2-3, is KAGVTQTPRYLIKTRGQQVTLSCSPISGHRSVSWYQQTPGQGLQFLFEYFSETQRNKGNFPGRFSGRQFSNSRSEMNVSTLELGDSALYLCASTLQVYRDTQYFGPGTRLTVL.

This clonotype came up a few times. The chain has TRBV9 and TRBJ1-6; 7 bases line up with TRBD1. Losses at the gene ends were 3 bases for V and 5 bases for J; bases not matched to a gene: 5. Germline CDR1 is SGDLS and CDR2 is YYNGEE. The CDR3 spans 15 residues. This CDR3 reads CASSETGTDNSPLHF. In DNA form, the CDR3 reads TGTGCCAGCAGCGAAACCGGGACAGATAATTCACCCCTCCACTTT.

The rearrangement uses TRBV18 and TRBJ1-2; 8 bases agree with TRBD1. This CDR3 comprises 14 residues. Germline values: CDR1 KGHSH, CDR2 LQKENI. The V segment lost 6 bases and the J segment 3 bases; nucleotides outside the gene matches: 6. The chain's CDR3 is CASSEQGVDYGYTF. In DNA form, the CDR3 reads TGTGCCAGCTCCGAACAGGGGGTTGACTATGGCTACACCTTC.

The chain employs TRBV18 and TRBJ2-7; the D is unclear. This CDR3 has 14 amino acids. V shed 4 bases and J shed 4 bases, with 14 bases lying between them. The germline V gene encodes CDR1 KGHSH and CDR2 LQKENI. In DNA, the CDR3 is TGTGCCAGCTCACTTAACATTCGAGCTTACGAGCAGTACTTC. It encodes CASSLNIRAYEQYF.

The chain links TRBV11-2 to TRBJ2-1; the match to TRBD2 covers 9 bases. The germline CDR1 and CDR2 sequences are SGHAT and FQNNGV. This CDR3 is built from 13 residues. Trimming at V came to 5 bases and at J to 10 bases, leaving 6 bases not matched to a gene. CDR3 nucleotide sequence: TGTGCCAGCAGCGAAGGGACTAGCCCCGAGCAGTTCTTC. Protein sequence: CASSEGTSPEQFF.

The genes are TRBV9 and TRBJ2-5, with D perhaps matching TRBD1 or TRBD2 (5 bases each). The CDR3 sequence is 15 residues long. V lost 0 bases and J lost 5, with 14 bases in between. Germline assignment: CDR1 SGDLS and CDR2 YYNGEE. The CDR3 sequence is CASSVGALAGETQYF. The DNA for the CDR3 is TGTGCCAGCAGCGTAGGAGCCCTAGCAGGGGAGACCCAGTACTTC.

The rearrangement links TRBV4-2 to TRBJ1-1, with no clear D. Deletions cut 5 bases from V and 6 bases from J, with 16 bases between. The germline V gene has CDR1 LGHNA and CDR2 YNFKEQ. The CDR3 runs to 14 residues. CDR3 residues: CASSSLTEEAEAFF. The CDR3 DNA reads as TGTGCCAGCAGCTCCCTTACGGAAGAAGCTGAAGCTTTCTTT.